This T cell receptor beta chain was found in a study of T-cell memory formation after mild COVID-19 (dated by TCRdb to the early 2020s). In terms of the full investigation: TCR sequence clusters from the two donors were found to be largely donor specific. The cohort comprised two young, previously healthy adult volunteers, one female and one male. T-cell clones expanding and contracting after mild COVID-19 in a couple of donors were tracked by longitudinal TCRalpha and TCRbeta repertoire sequencing. Paper-wide results and their limitations: Clones that contracted from day 15 to 85 showed balanced CD4/CD8 phenotypes, whereas a second wave of clones that expanded from day 15 to 37 leaned towards CD4+. Some responding clones were found in pre-infection memory, which suggests that pre-existing cross-reactive memory T cells took part in the SARS-CoV-2 response. SARS-CoV-2 specificity was not confirmed for the second-wave clones peaking on day 37. Contracting CD4+ clones appeared mostly in the CM and EM memory subsets, whereas CD8+ clones were enriched in EMRA. The study included only two mild cases, and larger cohorts that include severe cases with pre-infection samples were judged to be necessary.

Data came from an Illumina NovaSeq 6000. TCRalpha and TCRbeta cDNA libraries were constructed by 5'RACE with constant-segment primers, with sample barcodes and unique molecular identifiers being introduced. RNA was extracted from every sample with Trizol reagent. Libraries were amplified in two PCR steps, with a second sample barcode and Illumina TruSeq adapters added in the second step. Sequencing of libraries was performed on an Illumina NovaSeq with 2 x 150 bp paired-end reads. The authors processed their data as follows. Demultiplexing of reads and collapsing into UMI-guided consensus sequences were performed with migec v1.2.7. Using mixcr v2.1.11, the UMI consensuses were aligned to TRA and TRB V and J templates and assembled into clonotypes. Clonotypes were classified as expanded or contracted when called significant by both edgeR and NoisET, with noise models trained on biological replicates. For edgeR calls, the thresholds were a false discovery rate-adjusted p below 0.01 and a log2 fold-change of 1. As an exploratory analysis of dynamics, max-normalized trajectories of the 1000 most abundant clonotypes were examined with PCA combined with hierarchical clustering. Each responding clone was given a CD4 or CD8 phenotype based on the CD4+ and CD8+ repertoires, which had been sequenced separately. TCRdb reran the public reads through fastp at Q25 and MiXCR, keeping productive beta chains. Every distinct CDR3 protein forms one entry, paired with its most common genes and DNA. TCRdb's processing, not the study's, gives the V and J calls here. A total of about 560,000 distinct CDR3 sequences appear in this sample, roughly a sixth of them only once. The ten most abundant clones make up about 7.5% of the sample.

As to this clonotype: This receptor's antigen is unknown. The record has no base qualities; no much larger clone is one base away.

Ficoll-Paque density gradient centrifugation was used to isolate PBMCs. V gives up 0 bases and J gives up 8 bases, and the segment between their germline ends measures 15 bases. Including cysteine and phenylalanine, the CDR3 has 15 amino acids. Only the CDR3 DNA stays, 45 bases, in frame from base 1. For CDR1 and CDR2, the germline V gene lists SGHRS and YFSETQ. This clonotype was sampled from an adult woman who had mild COVID-19 (a few samples of this study predate the infection). The sample titles of this study are shuffled in the database, so cell type and time point are left out; the donor was told from shared clones. Sequenced: PBMCs or a T cell subset sorted from them (not recorded which). Recombination connected TRBV5-1 to TRBJ2-1; the D match is possibly TRBD1 or TRBD2, with 5 bases aligned in each. CDR3 protein: CASSLGDGISDEQFF. The DNA reads as follows: TGCGCCAGCAGCTTGGGGGACGGGATCTCGGATGAGCAGTTCTTC.